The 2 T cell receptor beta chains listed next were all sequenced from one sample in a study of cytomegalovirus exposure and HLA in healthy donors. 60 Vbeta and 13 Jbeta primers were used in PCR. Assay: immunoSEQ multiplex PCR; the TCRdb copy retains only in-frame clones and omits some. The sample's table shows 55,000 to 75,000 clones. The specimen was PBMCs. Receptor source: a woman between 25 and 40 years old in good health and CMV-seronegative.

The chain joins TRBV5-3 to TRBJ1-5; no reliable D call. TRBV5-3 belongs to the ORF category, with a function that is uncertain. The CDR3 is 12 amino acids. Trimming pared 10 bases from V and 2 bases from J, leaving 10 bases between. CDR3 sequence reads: CASPGRNQPQHF. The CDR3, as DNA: TGTGCCTCCCCTGGGCGCAATCAGCCCCAGCATTTT.

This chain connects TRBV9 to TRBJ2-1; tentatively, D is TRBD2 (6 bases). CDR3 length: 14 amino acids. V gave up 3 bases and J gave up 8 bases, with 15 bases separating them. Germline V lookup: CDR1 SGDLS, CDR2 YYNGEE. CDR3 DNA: TGTGCCAGCAGCGCCGGGAATAGCGGCTATGAGCAGTTCTTC. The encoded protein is CASSAGNSGYEQFF.